Detailed here is one TCR beta chain. Its antigen is not identified. This CDR3 spans 14 amino acids. V dropped 6 bases and J dropped 4 bases, with 15 bases sitting between them. This specimen belongs to a study of response to subunit inactivated influenza vaccine. Overall study findings and caveats: The authors put forward the suggestion that each seasonal influenza vaccination may bring in only a limited number of new T cells.

TCRdb independently ran MiXCR on the RT-PCR reads; one entry per CDR3 protein. The sample shows hundreds of thousands of distinct CDR3 sequences, approximately 17% of them seen only once. This TCR was recovered from a man aged 45-65 years who received an inactivated influenza vaccine. The source was PBMCs from blood, collected around 5 days after vaccination. The chain is built from TRBV12-3 or TRBV12-4 and TRBJ1-2, with a weak D call TRBD1 (6 bases). The CDR3 region is CASRKQGRAYGYTF. The CDR3 nucleotides read TGTGCCAGCAGAAAGCAGGGGCGGGCCTATGGCTACACCTTC.